The table lists the clone carrying this T cell receptor (beta chain) with a few counts. Germline V CDR1 and CDR2: SNHLY, FYNNEI. V dropped 3 bases and J dropped 0 bases, with 14 bases sitting between them. This CDR3 has 16 residues. Original processing methods: By means of reference gene primer amplification, nucleated cell counts were estimated. The method was immunoSEQ multiplex PCR; TCRdb's version includes in-frame clones alone and lacks a portion of them. V, J and clone size were drawn from that table, and D and trimming were deduced from the DNA. Found here are 100,000 to 120,000 clones, around 84% of them singletons; the top ten hold around 8%. These data are taken from a study of blood T cell repertoires in COVID-19. At the level of the study: The United States, Italy and Spain provided the acute and convalescent COVID-19 samples. T cells, B-cell-depleted T cells, or PBMCs supplied cDNA or gDNA.

The chain carries TRBV2 and TRBJ1-1, with D perhaps TRBD1 (5 bases). The sequence was collected from a woman aged 40 to 50 with acute or convalescent COVID-19. Sequenced: peripheral blood. CDR3 loop: CASSEGRGSMNTEAFF. CDR3 in DNA: TGTGCCAGCAGTGAGGGGCGGGGCTCAATGAACACTGAAGCTTTCTTT.